This T cell receptor (beta chain) was observed in a study of cytomegalovirus exposure and HLA in healthy donors. The wider study: When 398 donors were genotyped, 80% to 90% of them were found to fall in the Caucasian-associated ancestry cluster.

Amplification used 60 Vbeta primers and 13 Jbeta primers. TCRdb keeps only in-frame clones here, not all; method: immunoSEQ multiplex PCR. The sample holds some 110,000 clones, over 60% seen once. This clone came up a few times. The V segment lost 8 bases and the J segment 0 bases; nucleotides outside the gene matches: 1. This CDR3 contains 13 residues. Germline CDR1 and CDR2: GTSNPN and SVGIG (reference sequence). The material sequenced was PBMCs. The chain links TRBV30 to TRBJ1-4, with 9 nucleotides matching TRBD1. This receptor was obtained from a man between 40 and 49 years old in good health and CMV-seropositive. The CDR3 DNA follows: TGTGCCCGACAGGGGGCAACTAATGAAAAACTGTTTTTT. Translating gives CARQGATNEKLFF.